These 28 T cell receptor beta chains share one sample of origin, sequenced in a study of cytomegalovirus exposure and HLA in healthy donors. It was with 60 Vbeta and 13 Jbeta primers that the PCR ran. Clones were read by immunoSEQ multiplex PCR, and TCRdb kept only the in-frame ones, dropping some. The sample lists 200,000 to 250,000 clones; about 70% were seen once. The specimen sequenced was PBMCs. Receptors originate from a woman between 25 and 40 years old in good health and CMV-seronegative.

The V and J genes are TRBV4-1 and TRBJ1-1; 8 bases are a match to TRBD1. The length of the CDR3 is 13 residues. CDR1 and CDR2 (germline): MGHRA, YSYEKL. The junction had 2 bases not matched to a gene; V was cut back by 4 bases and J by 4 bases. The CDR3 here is CASSLTGATEAFF. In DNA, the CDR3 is TGCGCCAGCAGCCTGACAGGGGCCACTGAAGCTTTCTTT.

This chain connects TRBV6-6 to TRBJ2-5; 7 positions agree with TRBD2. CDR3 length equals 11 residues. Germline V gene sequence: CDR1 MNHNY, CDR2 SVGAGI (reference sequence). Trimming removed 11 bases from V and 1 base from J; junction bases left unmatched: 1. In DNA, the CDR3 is TGTGCCTGGACTAGCCAAGAGACCCAGTACTTC. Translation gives CAWTSQETQYF.

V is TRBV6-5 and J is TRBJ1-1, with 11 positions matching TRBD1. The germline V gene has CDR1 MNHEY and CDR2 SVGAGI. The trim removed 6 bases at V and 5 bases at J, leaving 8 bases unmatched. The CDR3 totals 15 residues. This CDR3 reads CASRPPGTGGTEAFF. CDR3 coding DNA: TGTGCCAGCAGACCCCCCGGGACAGGGGGAACTGAAGCTTTCTTT.

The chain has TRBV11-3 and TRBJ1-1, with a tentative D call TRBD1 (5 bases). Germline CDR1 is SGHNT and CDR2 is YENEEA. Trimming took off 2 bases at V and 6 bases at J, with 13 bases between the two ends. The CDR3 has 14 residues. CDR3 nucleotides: TGTGCCAGCAGCTTACCAGGGAGGGAGGCTGAAGCTTTCTTT. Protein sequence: CASSLPGREAEAFF.

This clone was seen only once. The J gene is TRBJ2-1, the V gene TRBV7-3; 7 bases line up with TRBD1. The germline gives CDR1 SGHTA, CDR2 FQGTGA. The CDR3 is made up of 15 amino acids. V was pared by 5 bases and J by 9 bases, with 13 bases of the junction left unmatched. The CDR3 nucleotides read TGTGCCAGCAGCCCCCTTACACAGGGGAGTAGTGAGCAGTTCTTC. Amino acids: CASSPLTQGSSEQFF.

CDR3 region: CASSHRGLAAINEQFF. CDR3 nucleotides: TGTGCCAGCAGCCACCGGGGACTAGCCGCCATCAATGAGCAGTTCTTC. The chain employs TRBV7-9 and TRBJ2-1, with 9 bases that match TRBD2. There are 16 residues in the CDR3. The V segment lost 5 bases and the J segment 6 bases; nucleotides outside the gene matches: 11. Germline CDR1 reads SEHNR; CDR2 reads FQNEAQ (reference sequence).

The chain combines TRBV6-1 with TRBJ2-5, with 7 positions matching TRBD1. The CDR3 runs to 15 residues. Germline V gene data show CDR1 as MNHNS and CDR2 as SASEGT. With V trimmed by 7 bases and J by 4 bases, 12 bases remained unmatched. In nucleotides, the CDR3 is TGTGCCAGCACCCCGGACGAGGGGGCGGGAGAGACCCAGTACTTC. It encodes CASTPDEGAGETQYF.

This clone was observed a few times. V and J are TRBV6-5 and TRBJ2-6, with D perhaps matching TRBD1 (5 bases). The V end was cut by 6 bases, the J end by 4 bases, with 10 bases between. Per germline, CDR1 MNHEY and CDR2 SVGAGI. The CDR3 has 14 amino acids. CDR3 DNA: TGTGCCAGCAGGGCAGGGTACGGGGCCAACGTCCTGACTTTC. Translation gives CASRAGYGANVLTF.

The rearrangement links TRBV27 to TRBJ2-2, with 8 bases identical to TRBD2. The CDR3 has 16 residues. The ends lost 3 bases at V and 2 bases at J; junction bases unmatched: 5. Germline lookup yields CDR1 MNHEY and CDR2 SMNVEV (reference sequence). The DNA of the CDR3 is TGTGCCAGCAGTTTCGGCGGGAGGCCAAACACCGGGGAGCTGTTTTTT. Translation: CASSFGGRPNTGELFF.

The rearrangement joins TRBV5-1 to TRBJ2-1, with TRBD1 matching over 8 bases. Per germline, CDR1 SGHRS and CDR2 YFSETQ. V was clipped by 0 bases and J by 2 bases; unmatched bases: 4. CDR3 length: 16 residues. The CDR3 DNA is TGCGCCAGCAGCTTGGGCTCAGGGGGCACCTACAATGAGCAGTTCTTC. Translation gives CASSLGSGGTYNEQFF.

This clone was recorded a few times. The CDR3 spells CAWHTQGLVNEQYF. In DNA form, the CDR3 reads TGTGCCTGGCACACACAGGGTTTAGTGAACGAGCAGTACTTC. The rearrangement joins TRBV30 to TRBJ2-7; possible D gene TRBD1, 6 bases. The CDR3 is made up of 14 amino acids. The ends were cut back, 5 bases at V and 5 bases at J, with 19 bases in the middle. Germline values: CDR1 GTSNPN, CDR2 SVGIG (reference sequence).

The CDR3 nucleotides are TGCGCCAGCAGCTTGACAGGGAGCTCTGGAAACACCATATATTTT. It translates to CASSLTGSSGNTIYF. The chain combines TRBV5-1 with TRBJ1-3; weak D call: TRBD1 (6 bases). The CDR3 has 15 residues. V shed 1 base and J shed 0 bases, with 8 bases lying between them. Germline V gives CDR1 SGHRS, CDR2 YFSETQ.

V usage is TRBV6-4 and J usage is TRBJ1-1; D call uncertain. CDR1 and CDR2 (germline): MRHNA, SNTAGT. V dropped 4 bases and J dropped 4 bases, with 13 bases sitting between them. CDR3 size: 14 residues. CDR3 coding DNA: TGTGCCAGCAGTGCCTTCGGGGAGGGCACTGAAGCTTTCTTT. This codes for CASSAFGEGTEAFF.

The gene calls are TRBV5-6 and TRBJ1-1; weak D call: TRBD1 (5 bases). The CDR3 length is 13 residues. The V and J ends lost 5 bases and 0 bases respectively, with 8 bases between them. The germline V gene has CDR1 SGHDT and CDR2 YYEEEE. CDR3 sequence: CASSSGLNTEAFF. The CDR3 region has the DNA TGTGCCAGCAGTTCAGGGTTGAACACTGAAGCTTTCTTT.

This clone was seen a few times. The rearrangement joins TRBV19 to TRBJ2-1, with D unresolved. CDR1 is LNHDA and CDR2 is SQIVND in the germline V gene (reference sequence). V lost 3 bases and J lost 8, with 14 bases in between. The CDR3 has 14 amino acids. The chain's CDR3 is CASSIPGRGDEQFF. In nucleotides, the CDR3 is TGTGCCAGTAGTATCCCGGGTAGAGGCGATGAGCAGTTCTTC.

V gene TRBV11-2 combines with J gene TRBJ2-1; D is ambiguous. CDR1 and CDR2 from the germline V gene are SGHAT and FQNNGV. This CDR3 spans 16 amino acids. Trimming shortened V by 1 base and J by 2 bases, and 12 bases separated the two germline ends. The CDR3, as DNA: TGTGCCAGCAGCTTAGGCGGCAACGCGGCCTACAATGAGCAGTTCTTC. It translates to CASSLGGNAAYNEQFF.

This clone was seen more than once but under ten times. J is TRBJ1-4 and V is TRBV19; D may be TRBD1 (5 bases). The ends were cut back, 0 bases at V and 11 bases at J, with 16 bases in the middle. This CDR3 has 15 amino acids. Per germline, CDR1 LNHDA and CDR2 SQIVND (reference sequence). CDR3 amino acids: CASSIDRGSVDKLFF. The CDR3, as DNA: TGTGCCAGTAGTATAGATCGGGGGTCCGTGGACAAACTGTTTTTT.

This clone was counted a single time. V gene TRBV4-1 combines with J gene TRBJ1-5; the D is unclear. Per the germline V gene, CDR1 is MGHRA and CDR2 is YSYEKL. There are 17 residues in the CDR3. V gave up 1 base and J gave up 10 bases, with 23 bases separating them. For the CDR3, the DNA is TGCGCCAGCAGCCAAGCCCAAGAGACGGCCCTGCGGGGACCCCAGCATTTT. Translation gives CASSQAQETALRGPQHF.

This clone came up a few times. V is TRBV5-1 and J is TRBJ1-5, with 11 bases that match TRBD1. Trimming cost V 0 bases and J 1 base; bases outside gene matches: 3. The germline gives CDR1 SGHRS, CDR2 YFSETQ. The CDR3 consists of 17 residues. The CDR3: CASSLEGTGGSNQPQHF. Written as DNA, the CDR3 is TGCGCCAGCAGCTTGGAGGGGACAGGGGGGAGCAATCAGCCCCAGCATTTT.

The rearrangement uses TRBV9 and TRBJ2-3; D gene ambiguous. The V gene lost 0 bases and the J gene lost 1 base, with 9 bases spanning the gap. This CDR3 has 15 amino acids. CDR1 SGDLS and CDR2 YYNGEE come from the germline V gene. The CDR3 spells CASSVETIRTDTQYF. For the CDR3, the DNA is TGTGCCAGCAGCGTAGAAACTATCCGCACAGATACGCAGTATTTT. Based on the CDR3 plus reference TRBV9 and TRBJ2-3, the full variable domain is DSGVTQTPKHLITATGQRVTLRCSPRSGDLSVYWYQQSLDQGLQFLIQYYNGEERAKGNILERFSAQQFPDLHSELNLSSLELGDSALYFCASSVETIRTDTQYFGPGTRLTVL.

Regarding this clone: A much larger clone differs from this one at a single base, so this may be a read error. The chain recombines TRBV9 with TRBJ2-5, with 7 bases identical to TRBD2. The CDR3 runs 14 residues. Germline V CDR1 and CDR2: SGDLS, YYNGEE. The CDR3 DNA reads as TGTGACAGCAGCTCCGGGGAGGGAGACGAGACCCAGTACTTC. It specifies CDSSSGEGDETQYF.

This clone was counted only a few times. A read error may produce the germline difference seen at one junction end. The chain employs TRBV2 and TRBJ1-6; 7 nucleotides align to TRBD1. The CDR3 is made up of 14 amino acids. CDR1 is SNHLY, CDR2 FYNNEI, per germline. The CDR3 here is CARSHRGAESPLHF. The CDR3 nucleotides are TGTGCCCGCAGCCACAGGGGTGCAGAATCACCCCTCCACTTT.

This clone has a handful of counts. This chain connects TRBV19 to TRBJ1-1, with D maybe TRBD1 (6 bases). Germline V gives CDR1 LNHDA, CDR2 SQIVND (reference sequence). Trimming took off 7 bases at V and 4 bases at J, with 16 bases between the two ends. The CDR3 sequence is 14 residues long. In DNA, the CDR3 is TGTGCCAGTATCGCGGGGGCGTGGGGCACTGAAGCTTTCTTT. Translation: CASIAGAWGTEAFF. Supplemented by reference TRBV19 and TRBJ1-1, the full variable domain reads DGGITQSPKYLFRKEGQNVTLSCEQNLNHDAMYWYRQDPGQGLRLIYYSQIVNDFQKGDIAEGYSVSREKKESFPLTVTSAQKNPTAFYLCASIAGAWGTEAFFGQGTRLTVV.

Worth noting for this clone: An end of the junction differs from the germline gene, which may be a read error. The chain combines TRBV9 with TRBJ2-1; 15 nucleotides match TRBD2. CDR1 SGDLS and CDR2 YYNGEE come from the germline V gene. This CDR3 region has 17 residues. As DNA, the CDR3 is TGTGTCAGCAGCGTAGGACTAGCGGGGGGGCGATACAATGAGCAGTTCTTC. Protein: CVSSVGLAGGRYNEQFF.

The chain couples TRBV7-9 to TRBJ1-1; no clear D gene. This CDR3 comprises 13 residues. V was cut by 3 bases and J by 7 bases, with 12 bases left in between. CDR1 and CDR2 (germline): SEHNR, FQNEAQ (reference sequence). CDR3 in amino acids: CASSFNPSGEAFF. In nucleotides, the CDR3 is TGTGCCAGCAGCTTTAATCCCTCAGGTGAAGCTTTCTTT.

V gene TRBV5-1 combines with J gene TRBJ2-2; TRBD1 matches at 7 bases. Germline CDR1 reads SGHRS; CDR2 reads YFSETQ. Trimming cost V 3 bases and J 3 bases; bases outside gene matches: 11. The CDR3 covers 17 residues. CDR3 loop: CASSSTGIRRDTGELFF. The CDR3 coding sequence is TGCGCCAGCAGCTCGACAGGGATTAGGCGTGACACCGGGGAGCTGTTTTTT.

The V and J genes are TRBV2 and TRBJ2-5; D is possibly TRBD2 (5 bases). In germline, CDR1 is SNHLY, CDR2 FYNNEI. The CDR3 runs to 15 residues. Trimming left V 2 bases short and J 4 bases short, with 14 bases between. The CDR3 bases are TGTGCCAGCAGTGAAAGTGCCGGGGAGCGAGAGACCCAGTACTTC. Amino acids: CASSESAGERETQYF.

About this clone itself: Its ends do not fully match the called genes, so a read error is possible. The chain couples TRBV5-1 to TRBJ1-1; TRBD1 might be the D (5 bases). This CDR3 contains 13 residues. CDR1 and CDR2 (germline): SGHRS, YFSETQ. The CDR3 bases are TGTGCCAGCAGCTGGGGGGGACACACTGAAGCTTTCTTT. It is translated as CASSWGGHTEAFF.